This TCR beta chain emerged from a study of blood T cell repertoires in COVID-19 (dated by TCRdb to the early 2020s). Context from the whole study: Collaborator samples came from the United States, Italy and Spain and covered acute and convalescent phases of COVID-19. Where HLA class I and class II types were available, the types were taken from metadata supplied by the sample provider, not from assay-based typing. Subjects who had been exposed to COVID-19, were actively infected with it, or had recovered from it provided the deeply sampled blood TCRbeta repertoires that made up the dataset. The material from the prospective study consisted of cDNA or gDNA derived from T cells, B-cell-depleted T cells, or PBMCs. A de-identified subject ID, COVID-19 status, age in years and sex were almost always included in the sample metadata. The repertoires were released in a freely available public database intended as a resource for research on the immune response to SARS-CoV-2. The samples were drawn from two sources: the first 160 participants of the ongoing ImmuneRACE study, and about 1,300 subjects contributed by 6 global collaborators.

As regards this clone: Its antigen remains unidentified. Base qualities are not recorded, but no much larger clone differs from it by a single base.

Spanning cysteine to phenylalanine, the CDR3 consists of 17 amino acids. Of the read, only the CDR3 DNA is kept; its 51 bases are in frame from base 1. V trim: 2 bases; J trim: 0 bases; unmatched bases: 8. The germline V gene supplies CDR1 MGHRA and CDR2 YSYEKL. TCRbeta CDR3 regions were amplified from genomic DNA by means of the immunoSEQ Assay, a bias-controlled multiplex PCR. Regarding the original processing steps: The number of nucleated cells in each sample was estimated by amplification of reference gene primers within the assay. Sequence reads were collapsed and filtered to measure the absolute abundance of every unique TCRbeta CDR3 rearrangement. For each sample, productive Simpson clonality was calculated as the square root of Simpson's diversity index over productive rearrangements. As stored in TCRdb, this immuneACCESS dataset retains in-frame rearrangements with V and J assigned. A fraction of the clones does not appear; measured against another copy, unresolved V genes explain less than half of the discrepancy, and the remainder lacks a known reason. V, J and clone size are taken as reported in that table, and D and trimming were inferred from the DNA itself. Here the sample has 120,000 to 150,000 clones; approximately 89% occur a single time. The ten largest clones capture around 1.5% of the sample.

Study-wide conclusions, independent of this receptor: The amount of clinical and demographic metadata varied by source and participant and was provided uncurated.

Collaborating institutions collected whole blood in K2EDTA tubes following their own protocols. For TCRbeta analysis, collaborators shipped samples as frozen whole blood, isolated PBMCs, or DNA extracted from either of those sample types. Recombination joined TRBV4-1 with TRBJ2-5; 8 of the junction bases match TRBD2. The origin of this receptor is a human donor in a cohort sampled during active COVID-19. Specimen: peripheral blood. The DNA is as follows: TGCGCCAGCAGCCAACGGGGACTAGTTGGGTACCAAGAGACCCAGTACTTC. The translation is CASSQRGLVGYQETQYF.